The 4 T cell receptor beta chains listed next were all sequenced from one sample in a study of blood T cells in healthy people across ages. The use of a sample-barcoded 5' primer and a J-beta primer mix characterized a second PCR of roughly 7 to 11 cycles. Each CDR3 protein is one row after TCRdb ran MiXCR on the 5' RACE reads. The table records approximately 690,000 distinct CDR3 sequences, 40% to 45% of them present only once. The sequenced sample was blood. These receptors came from an elderly man in good health.

This clonotype was picked up many times. The chain carries TRBV29-1 and TRBJ2-5, with 11 bases lining up with TRBD2. Germline-derived CDR1 and CDR2 are SQVTM and ANQGSEA. The CDR3 is made up of 18 amino acids. Trimming took 2 bases from V and 5 from J; bases not matched to a gene: 16. The DNA of the CDR3 is TGCAGCGTTGAATCAACTGCGGAGCTAGCGGGAGGCCGCGAGACCCAGTACTTC. The encoded protein is CSVESTAELAGGRETQYF.

The CDR3 sequence: CASSIEQLGPYEQYF. In DNA, the CDR3 is TGTGCCAGCAGCATTGAACAGCTAGGTCCCTACGAGCAGTACTTC. The chain has TRBV7-6 and TRBJ2-7; D uncertain. Trimming stripped 5 bases from V and 2 bases from J, with 16 bases between. The CDR3 totals 15 residues. CDR1 and CDR2 (germline): SGHVS, FNYEAQ.

This clonotype was observed a handful of times. V and J are TRBV20-1 and TRBJ2-7; 7 nucleotides match TRBD1. Germline values: CDR1 DFQATT, CDR2 SNEGSKA (reference sequence). The CDR3 covers 13 residues. The V and J ends lost 3 bases and 3 bases, in that order; junction bases with no gene match: 5. The CDR3 loop is CSASWDSSYEQYF. As DNA, the CDR3 is TGCAGTGCTAGTTGGGACAGTAGCTACGAGCAGTACTTC.

As DNA, the CDR3 is TGTGCCAGCAGTGCCGGGACGGGCTATGGCTACACCTTC. It translates to CASSAGTGYGYTF. This chain connects TRBV6-6 to TRBJ1-2; a weak D match, TRBD1 (5 bases). CDR1 is MNHNY and CDR2 is SVGAGI in the germline V gene (reference sequence). The CDR3 sequence is 13 residues long. Trimming cost V 5 bases and J 4 bases, with 11 bases left between them.